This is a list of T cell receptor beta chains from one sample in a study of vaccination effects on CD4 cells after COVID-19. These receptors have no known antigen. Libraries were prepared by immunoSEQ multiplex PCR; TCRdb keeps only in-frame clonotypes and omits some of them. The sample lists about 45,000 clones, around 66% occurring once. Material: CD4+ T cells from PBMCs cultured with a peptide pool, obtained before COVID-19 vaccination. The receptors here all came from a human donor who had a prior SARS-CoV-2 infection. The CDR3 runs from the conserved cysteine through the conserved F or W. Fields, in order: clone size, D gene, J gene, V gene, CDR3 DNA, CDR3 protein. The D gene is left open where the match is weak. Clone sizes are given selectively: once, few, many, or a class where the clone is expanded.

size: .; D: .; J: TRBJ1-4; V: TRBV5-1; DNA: TGCGCCAGCTGTCCCCGTCAGGGAGGCGAAAAACTGTTTTTT; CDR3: CASCPRQGGEKLFF
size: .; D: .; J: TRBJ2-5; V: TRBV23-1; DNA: TGCGCCAGCAGTCAATCAATCAGGGAAGGAGAGACCCAGTACTTC; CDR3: CASSQSIREGETQYF
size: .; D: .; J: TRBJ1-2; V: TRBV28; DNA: TGTGCCAGCAGCGGGATTTATGGTCTCTATGGCTACACCTTC; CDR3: CASSGIYGLYGYTF
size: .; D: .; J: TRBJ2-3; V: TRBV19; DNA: TGTGCCAGTAGTATAGGGTTGGATACGCAGTATTTT; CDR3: CASSIGLDTQYF
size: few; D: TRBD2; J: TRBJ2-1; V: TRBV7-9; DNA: TGTGCCAGCAGCTTTCTTCTAGCGGGAGGGAATGAGCAGTTCTTC; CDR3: CASSFLLAGGNEQFF
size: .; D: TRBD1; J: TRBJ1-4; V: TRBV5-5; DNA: TGTGCCAGCAGCTTGAGGGACAGGCAAGATGAAAAACTGTTTTTT; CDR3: CASSLRDRQDEKLFF
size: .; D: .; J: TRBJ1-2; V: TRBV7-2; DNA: TGTGCCAGCAGCTTATCCGCGGTAAACTATGGCTACACCTTC; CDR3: CASSLSAVNYGYTF
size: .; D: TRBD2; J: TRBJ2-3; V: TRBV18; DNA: TGTGCCAGCTCACCGGGACTAGCGGGAGTATCAGATACGCAGTATTTT; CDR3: CASSPGLAGVSDTQYF
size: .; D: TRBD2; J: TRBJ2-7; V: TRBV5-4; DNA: TGTGCCAGCAGTGTAGCGGGGATCTCCTACGAGCAGTACTTC; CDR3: CASSVAGISYEQYF
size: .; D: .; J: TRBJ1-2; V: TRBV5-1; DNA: TGCGCCAGCAGCGAGAATTCCAGGGACTATGGCTACACCTTC; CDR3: CASSENSRDYGYTF
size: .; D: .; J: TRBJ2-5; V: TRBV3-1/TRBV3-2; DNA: TGTGCCAGCAGCCAAGATGGTCCTCGCGTACAAGAGACCCAGTACTTC; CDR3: CASSQDGPRVQETQYF
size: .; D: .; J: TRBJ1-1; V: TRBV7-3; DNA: TGTGCCAGCAGCCCCGAGTGGGGCACTGAAGCTTTCTTT; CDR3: CASSPEWGTEAFF
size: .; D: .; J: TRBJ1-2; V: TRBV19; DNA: TGTGCCAGTAGTCGGGGGTATGGCTACACCTTC; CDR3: CASSRGYGYTF
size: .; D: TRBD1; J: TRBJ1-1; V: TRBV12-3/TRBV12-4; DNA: TGTGCCAGCAGTTTGGGACAGGGGGCCGAAGCTTTCTTT; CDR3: CASSLGQGAEAFF
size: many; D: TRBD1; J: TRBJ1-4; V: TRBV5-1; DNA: TGCGCCAGCAGCGTGGGGGCGACAGGGTTGGGTGAAAAACTGTTTTTT; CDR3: CASSVGATGLGEKLFF
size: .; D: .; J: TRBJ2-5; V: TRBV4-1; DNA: TGCGCCAGCAGCCGGACTCCTCAAGAGACCCAGTACTTC; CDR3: CASSRTPQETQYF
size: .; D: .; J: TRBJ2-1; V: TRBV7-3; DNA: TGTGCCAGCAGCCCAGGCTCCTACAATGAGCAGTTCTTC; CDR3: CASSPGSYNEQFF
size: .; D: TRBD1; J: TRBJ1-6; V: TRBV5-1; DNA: TGCGCCAGCAGTCGTGAGGCGGGACAGCGCAATTCACCCCTCCACTTT; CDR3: CASSREAGQRNSPLHF
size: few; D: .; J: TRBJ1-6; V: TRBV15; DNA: TGTGCCACCAGCAGAGATTTGTGGGGTTCGGCTTCACCCCTCCACTTT; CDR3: CATSRDLWGSASPLHF
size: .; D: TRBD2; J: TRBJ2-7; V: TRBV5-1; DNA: TGCGCCAGCAGCTTGGACGGGACTAGCGGGGGATACGAGCAGTACTTC; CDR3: CASSLDGTSGGYEQYF
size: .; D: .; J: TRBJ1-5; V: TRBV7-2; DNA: TGTGCCAGCAGCCGCGTAAATAGCAATCAGCCCCAGCATTTT; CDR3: CASSRVNSNQPQHF
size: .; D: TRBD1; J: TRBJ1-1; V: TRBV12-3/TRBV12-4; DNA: TGTGCCAGCAGGAGGACAGGGAGTACTGAAGCTTTCTTT; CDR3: CASRRTGSTEAFF
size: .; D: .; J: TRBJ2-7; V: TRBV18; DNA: TGTGCCAGCTCACCAAGGACAGAAAACTACGAGCAGTACTTC; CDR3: CASSPRTENYEQYF
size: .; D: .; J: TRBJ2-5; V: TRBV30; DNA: TGTGCCTGGGGGCGGTCGTGGGGGCCTCAAGAGACCCAGTACTTC; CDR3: CAWGRSWGPQETQYF
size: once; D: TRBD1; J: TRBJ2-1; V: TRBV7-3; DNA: TGTGCCAGCAGCCCAGGGGGTGGCGGACGCGGCAAAAGCTCCTACAATGAGCAGTTCTTC; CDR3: CASSPGGGGRGKSSYNEQFF
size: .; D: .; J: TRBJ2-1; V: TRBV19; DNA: TGTGCCAGTAGCCGGGGGGCGGGAGATGAGCAGTTCTTC; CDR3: CASSRGAGDEQFF
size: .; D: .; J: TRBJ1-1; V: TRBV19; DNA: TGTGCCAACGGGACCATTGCAACTGAAGCTTTCTTT; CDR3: CANGTIATEAFF
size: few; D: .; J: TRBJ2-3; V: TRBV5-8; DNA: TGTGCCAGCAGCTTGGGAATGACCACAGATACGCAGTATTTT; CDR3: CASSLGMTTDTQYF
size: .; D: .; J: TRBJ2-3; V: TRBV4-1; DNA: TGCGCCAGCAACCGAATACCAAGAACCCTAGATACGCAGTATTTT; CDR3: CASNRIPRTLDTQYF
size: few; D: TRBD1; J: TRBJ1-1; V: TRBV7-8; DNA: TGTGCCAGCAGCTTTAGACAGGGGCTCATGAACACTGAAGCTTTCTTT; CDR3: CASSFRQGLMNTEAFF
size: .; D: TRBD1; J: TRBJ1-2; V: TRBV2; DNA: TGTGCCAGCAGTGGGACAGGGGATGGCTACACCTTC; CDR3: CASSGTGDGYTF
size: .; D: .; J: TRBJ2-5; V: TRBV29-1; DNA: TGCAGCGTTGTTAGGCAGCAGCAAGAGACCCAGTACTTC; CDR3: CSVVRQQQETQYF
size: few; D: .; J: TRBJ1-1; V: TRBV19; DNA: TGTGCCAGTAGTGCCCCCCGGAGGACCGAGAACACTGAAGCTTTCTTT; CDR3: CASSAPRRTENTEAFF
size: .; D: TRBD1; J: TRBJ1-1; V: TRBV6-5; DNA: TGTGCCAGCAGTACGGGACAGCTAAACACTGGGGCTTTCTTT; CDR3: CASSTGQLNTGAFF
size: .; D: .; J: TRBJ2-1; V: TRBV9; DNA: TGTGCCAGCAGCGTAGTTGGGTCGCGGACAGTTGGGGCCAATGAGCAGTTCTTC; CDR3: CASSVVGSRTVGANEQFF
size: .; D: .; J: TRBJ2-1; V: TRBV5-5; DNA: TGTGCCAGCAGCTTGACTGGAACGACGGATGAGCAGTTCTTC; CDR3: CASSLTGTTDEQFF
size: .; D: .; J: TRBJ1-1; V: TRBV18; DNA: TGTGCCAGCTCACCACAAAGACAGAGGGGAGGCACTGAAGCTTTCTTT; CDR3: CASSPQRQRGGTEAFF
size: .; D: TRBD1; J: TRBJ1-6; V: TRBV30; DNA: TGTGCCTGGAGTGACAGGGGTTTTGTTTCACCCCTCCACTTT; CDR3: CAWSDRGFVSPLHF
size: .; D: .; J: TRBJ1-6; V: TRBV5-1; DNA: TGCGCCAGCAGCTTGGACGGAGTAACCCTCCACTTT; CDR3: CASSLDGVTLHF
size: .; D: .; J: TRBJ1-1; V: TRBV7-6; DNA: TGTGCCAGCAGCGCGAGGGGCGTGGGGCCAGGCCCCGATGAAGCTTTCTTT; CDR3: CASSARGVGPGPDEAFF
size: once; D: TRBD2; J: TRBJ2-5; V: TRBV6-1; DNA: TGTGCCAGCAGTGTAGCGGGACAAGAGACCCAGTACTTC; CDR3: CASSVAGQETQYF
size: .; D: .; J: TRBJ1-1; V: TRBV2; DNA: TGTGCCAGCAGTGAAGTCGGATATGGAGCTTTCTTT; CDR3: CASSEVGYGAFF
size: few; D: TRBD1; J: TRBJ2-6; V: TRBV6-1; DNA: TGTGCCAGCCGTGAACAGGGGAAATACTCTGGGGCCAACGTCCTGACTTTC; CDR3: CASREQGKYSGANVLTF
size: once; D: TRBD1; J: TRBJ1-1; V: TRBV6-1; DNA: TGTGCCAGCAGTGAAGCCACAGGGGTGGACACTGAAGCTTTCTTT; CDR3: CASSEATGVDTEAFF
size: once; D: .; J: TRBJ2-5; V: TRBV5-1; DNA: TGCGCCAGCAGCTTGATTACAGGGCAAGAGACCCAGTACTTC; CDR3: CASSLITGQETQYF
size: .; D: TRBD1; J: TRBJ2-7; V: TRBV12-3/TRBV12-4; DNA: TGTGCCAGCAGTTCGACAGGGTACGAGCAGTACTTC; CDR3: CASSSTGYEQYF
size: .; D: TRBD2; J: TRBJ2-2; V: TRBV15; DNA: TGTGCCACCAGAAAGACCCCGGGACTAGCGGGAATTTCAGGAAACACCGGGGAGCTGTTTTTT; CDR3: CATRKTPGLAGISGNTGELFF
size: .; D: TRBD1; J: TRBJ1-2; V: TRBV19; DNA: TGTGCCAGTAGTAGAGCCCCAGGACAGGGGAGTGGCTACACCTTC; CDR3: CASSRAPGQGSGYTF
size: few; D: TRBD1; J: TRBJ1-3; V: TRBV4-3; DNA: TGCGCCAGCAGCCAAGCCCAGGGGGGAGCCTCTGGAAACACCATATATTTT; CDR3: CASSQAQGGASGNTIYF
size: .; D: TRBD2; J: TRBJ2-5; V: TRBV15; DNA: TGTGCCACCAGCAGAGATCTGGTAGCGGGGTATGAGACCCAGTACTTC; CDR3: CATSRDLVAGYETQYF
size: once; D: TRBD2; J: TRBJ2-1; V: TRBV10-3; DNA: TGTGCCATCAGCCAAAAAAGGACTAGCTCCTACAATGAGCAGTTCTTC; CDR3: CAISQKRTSSYNEQFF
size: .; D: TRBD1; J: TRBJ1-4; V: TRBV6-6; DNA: TGTGCCAGCAGAGCTCCAGGGGGCGAGTCTAATGAAAAACTGTTTTTT; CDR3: CASRAPGGESNEKLFF
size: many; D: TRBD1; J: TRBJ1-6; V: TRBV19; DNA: TGTGCCAGTAGTGCACGACAGGGTCACCTTATTAATTCACCCCTCCACTTT; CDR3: CASSARQGHLINSPLHF
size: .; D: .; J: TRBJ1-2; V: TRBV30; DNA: TGTGCCTGGAGTAATCCCGGGGGGAGTGGCTACACCTTC; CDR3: CAWSNPGGSGYTF
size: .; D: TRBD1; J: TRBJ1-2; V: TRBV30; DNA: TGTGCCTGGAGTTGGACAGGCGACCCTTCCGGCTACACCTTC; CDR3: CAWSWTGDPSGYTF
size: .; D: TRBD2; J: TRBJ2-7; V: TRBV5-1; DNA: TGCGCCAGCAGCTTAGCGGGGGACTCATACGAGCAGTACTTC; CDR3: CASSLAGDSYEQYF
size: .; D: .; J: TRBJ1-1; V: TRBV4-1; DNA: TGCGCCAGCAGCCAAGATCTTAATCGGAAGAACACTGAAGCTTTCTTT; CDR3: CASSQDLNRKNTEAFF
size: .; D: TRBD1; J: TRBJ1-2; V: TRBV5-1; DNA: TGCGCCAGCAGCCCGGACCCGGGACAGGGTATTTTATTGGGCTACACCTTC; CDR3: CASSPDPGQGILLGYTF
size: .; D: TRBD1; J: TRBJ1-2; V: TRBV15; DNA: TGTGCCACCAGCAGTCCTATGAGGGGGCTTGGGGGCTACACCTTC; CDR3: CATSSPMRGLGGYTF
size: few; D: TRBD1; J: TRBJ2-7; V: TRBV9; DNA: TGTGCCAGCAGCCCGCGGACAGGGAGCGACGAGCAGTACTTC; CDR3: CASSPRTGSDEQYF